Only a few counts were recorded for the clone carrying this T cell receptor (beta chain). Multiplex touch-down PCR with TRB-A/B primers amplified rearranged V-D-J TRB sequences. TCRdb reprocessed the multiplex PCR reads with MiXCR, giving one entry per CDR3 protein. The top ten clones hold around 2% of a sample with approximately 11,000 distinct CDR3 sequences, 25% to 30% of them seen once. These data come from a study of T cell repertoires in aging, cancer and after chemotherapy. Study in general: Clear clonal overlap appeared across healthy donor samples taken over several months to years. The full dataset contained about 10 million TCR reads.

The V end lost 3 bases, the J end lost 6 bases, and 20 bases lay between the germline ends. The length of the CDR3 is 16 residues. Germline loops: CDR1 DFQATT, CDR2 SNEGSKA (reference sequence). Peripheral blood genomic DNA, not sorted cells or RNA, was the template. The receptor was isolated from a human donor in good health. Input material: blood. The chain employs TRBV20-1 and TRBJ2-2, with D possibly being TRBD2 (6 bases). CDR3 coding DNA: TGCAGTGCTAGTAAGGGCGGGGTAGCGCAGGCCGGGGAGCTGTTTTTT. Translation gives CSASKGGVAQAGELFF.